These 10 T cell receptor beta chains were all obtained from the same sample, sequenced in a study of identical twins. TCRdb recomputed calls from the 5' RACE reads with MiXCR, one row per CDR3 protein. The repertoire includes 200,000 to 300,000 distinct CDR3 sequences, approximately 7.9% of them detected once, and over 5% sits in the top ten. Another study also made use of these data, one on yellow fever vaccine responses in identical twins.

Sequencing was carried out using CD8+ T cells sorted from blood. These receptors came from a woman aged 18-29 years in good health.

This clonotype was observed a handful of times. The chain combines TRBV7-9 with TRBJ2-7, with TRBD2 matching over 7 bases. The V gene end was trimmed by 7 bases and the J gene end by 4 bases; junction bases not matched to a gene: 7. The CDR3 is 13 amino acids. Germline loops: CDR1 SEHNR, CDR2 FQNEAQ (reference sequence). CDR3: CASTGRGRYEQYF. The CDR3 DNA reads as TGTGCCAGCACTGGGAGGGGCAGGTACGAGCAGTACTTC.

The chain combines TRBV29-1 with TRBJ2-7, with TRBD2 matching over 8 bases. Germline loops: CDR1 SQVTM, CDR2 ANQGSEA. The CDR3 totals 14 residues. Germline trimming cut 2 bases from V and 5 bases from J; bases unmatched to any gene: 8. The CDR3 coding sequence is TGCAGCGTTGAACTACGCGGGAGGAACGACGAGCAGTACTTC. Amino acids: CSVELRGRNDEQYF.

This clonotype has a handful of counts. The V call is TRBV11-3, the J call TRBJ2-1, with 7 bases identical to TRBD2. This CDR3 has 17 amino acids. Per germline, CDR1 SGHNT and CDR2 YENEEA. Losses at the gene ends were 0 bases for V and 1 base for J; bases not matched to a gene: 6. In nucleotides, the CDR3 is TGTGCCAGCAGCTTAGAACTCCTAGCGGCTTCCTACAATGAGCAGTTCTTC. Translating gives CASSLELLAASYNEQFF.

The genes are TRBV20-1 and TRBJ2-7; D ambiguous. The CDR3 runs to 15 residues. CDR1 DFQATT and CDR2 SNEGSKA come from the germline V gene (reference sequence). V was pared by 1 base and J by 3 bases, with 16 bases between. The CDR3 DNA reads TGCAGTGCTAGAGGCGAGCTAGACCCAAACTACGAGCAGTACTTC. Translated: CSARGELDPNYEQYF.

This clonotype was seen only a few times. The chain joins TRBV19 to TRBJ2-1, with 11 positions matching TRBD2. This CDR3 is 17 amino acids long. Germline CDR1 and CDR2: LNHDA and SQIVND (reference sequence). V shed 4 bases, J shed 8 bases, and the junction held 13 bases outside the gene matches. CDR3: CASSKPIAGGPRDEQFF. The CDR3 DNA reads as TGTGCCAGTAGTAAGCCCATAGCGGGAGGGCCGAGGGATGAGCAGTTCTTC.

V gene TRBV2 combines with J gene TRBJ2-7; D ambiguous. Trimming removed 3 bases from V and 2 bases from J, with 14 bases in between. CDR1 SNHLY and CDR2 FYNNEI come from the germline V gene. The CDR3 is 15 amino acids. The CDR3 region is CASSDVFRNTYEQYV. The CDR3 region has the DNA TGTGCCAGCAGTGATGTATTCCGGAACACCTACGAGCAGTACGTC.

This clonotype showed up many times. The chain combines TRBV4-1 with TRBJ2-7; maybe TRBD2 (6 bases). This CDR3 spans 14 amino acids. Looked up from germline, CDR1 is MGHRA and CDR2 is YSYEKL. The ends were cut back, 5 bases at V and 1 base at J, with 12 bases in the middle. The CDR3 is CASSVRGGSYEQYF. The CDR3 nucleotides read TGCGCCAGCAGCGTACGGGGAGGTTCCTACGAGCAGTACTTC.

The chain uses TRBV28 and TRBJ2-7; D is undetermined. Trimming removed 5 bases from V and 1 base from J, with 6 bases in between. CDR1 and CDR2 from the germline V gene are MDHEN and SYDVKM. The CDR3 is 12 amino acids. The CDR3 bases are TGTGCCAGCAGTATCCCATCCTACGAGCAGTACTTC. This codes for CASSIPSYEQYF.

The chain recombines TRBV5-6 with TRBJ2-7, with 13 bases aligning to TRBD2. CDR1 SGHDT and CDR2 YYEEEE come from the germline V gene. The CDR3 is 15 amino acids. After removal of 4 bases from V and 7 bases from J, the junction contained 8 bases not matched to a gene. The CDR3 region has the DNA TGTGCCAGCAGCCCAGGACTAGCGGGGGAAGAAGAGCAGTACGTC. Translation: CASSPGLAGEEEQYV.

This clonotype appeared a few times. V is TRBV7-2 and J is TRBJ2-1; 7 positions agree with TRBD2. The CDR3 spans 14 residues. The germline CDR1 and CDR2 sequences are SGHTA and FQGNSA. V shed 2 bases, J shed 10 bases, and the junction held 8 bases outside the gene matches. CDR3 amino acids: CASSLRTPAGEQFF. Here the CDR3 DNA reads TGTGCCAGCAGCTTAAGGACTCCAGCGGGGGAGCAGTTCTTC.